A selection of T cell receptor beta chains follows, all from one sample in a study of T cell changes during pregnancy in multiple sclerosis. The table came from immunoSEQ multiplex PCR; TCRdb's copy has only in-frame clones and leaves some out. This sample has some 60,000 clones, with roughly 90% found just once. Sequenced material: peripheral blood, taken after pregnancy. These TCRs come from a female donor with multiple sclerosis, enrolled in a pregnancy study. Each CDR3 is given with its conserved first and last residue. A D gene is named only where the DNA matches it firmly. Only some rows state a clone size, as once, few, many or a class for expanded clones.

D gene,V gene,clone size,J gene,CDR3 DNA,CDR3 protein
TRBD2,TRBV5-1,-,TRBJ2-1,TGCGCCAGCAGCTGGGGGACTAGCGGGGGGGCCAATGAGCAGTTCTTC,CASSWGTSGGANEQFF
TRBD2,TRBV6-1,-,TRBJ2-1,TGTGCCAGCAGTGAACTAGCGGGGGCCACCGGGAGGAATGAGCAGTTCTTC,CASSELAGATGRNEQFF
-,TRBV9,-,TRBJ2-1,TGTGCCAGCAGCGTAGGGGCTGTGGGGGGTAAATTATATGAGCAGTTCTTC,CASSVGAVGGKLYEQFF
TRBD2,TRBV28,-,TRBJ2-1,TGTGCCAGCCTCAGCGGGGGCTCCTACAATGAGCAGTTCTTC,CASLSGGSYNEQFF
TRBD2,TRBV29-1,-,TRBJ2-3,TGCAGCGTTGGGGGGGCGGGGGGAAGGGAGTATTTT,CSVGGAGGREYF
TRBD2,TRBV4-2,-,TRBJ2-2,TGTGCCAGCAGCCAAGATTTGATAGCGGGGGGCGGGGACACCGGGGAGCTGTTTTTT,CASSQDLIAGGGDTGELFF
TRBD1,TRBV7-8,-,TRBJ2-1,TGTGCCAGCAGCTTGACAGGGGGATACAATGAGCAGTTCTTC,CASSLTGGYNEQFF
TRBD2,TRBV18,once,TRBJ2-7,TGTGCCAGCTCACCCTTCGGGGGGGGGTCCTACGAGCAGTACTTC,CASSPFGGGSYEQYF
TRBD1,TRBV2,-,TRBJ1-4,TGTGCCAGCAGTGGACAGGGGAATGAAAAACTGTTTTTT,CASSGQGNEKLFF
-,TRBV2,-,TRBJ1-4,TGTGCCAGCAGTCCTCTTACAGGGCGGACTAATGAAAAACTGTTTTTT,CASSPLTGRTNEKLFF
-,TRBV29-1,-,TRBJ2-6,TGCAGCGCGATACAAGTCTCTGGGGCCAACGTCCTGACTTTC,CSAIQVSGANVLTF
-,TRBV5-5,-,TRBJ2-1,TGTGCCAGCAGCGGCGATGAGCGAGCCTACAATGAGCAGTTCTTC,CASSGDERAYNEQFF
-,TRBV28,-,TRBJ2-4,TGTGCCAGCAGTTTCCGGGGGGCCTTAGCCAAAAACATTCAGTACTTC,CASSFRGALAKNIQYF
-,TRBV6-6,-,TRBJ1-2,TGTGCCAGCAGTTACGGAGGGGACGGCTATGGCTACACCTTC,CASSYGGDGYGYTF
-,TRBV19,-,TRBJ2-5,TGTGCCAGTAATAGGGGCCTCTCTTGGGGGACCCAGTACTTC,CASNRGLSWGTQYF
TRBD1,TRBV6-5,-,TRBJ2-7,TGTGCCAGCAGTTACGGGGGGATGTACAGGGGGGAAGAGCAGTACTTC,CASSYGGMYRGEEQYF
-,TRBV5-1,once,TRBJ1-1,TGCGCCAGCAGCCCCCAGACAGTGACCACTGAAGCTTTCTTT,CASSPQTVTTEAFF
-,TRBV13,-,TRBJ1-2,TGTGCCAGCAGCTTAAGTGTGACGGGCTATGGCTACACCTTC,CASSLSVTGYGYTF
-,TRBV5-4,-,TRBJ2-7,TGTGCCAGCAGCGGAACGGCGGGGATTAGCGGCCGATCCTACGAGCAGTACTTC,CASSGTAGISGRSYEQYF
TRBD2,TRBV29-1,-,TRBJ2-1,TGCAGCGTTGAAGATCGTGATAGCGGGGGGAGATACCCCCAGGCCTACAATGAGCAGTTCTTC,CSVEDRDSGGRYPQAYNEQFF
TRBD2,TRBV28,once,TRBJ2-2,TGTGCCAGCAGTTTGATAATTGGGGGGGCCGGGGAGCTGTTTTTT,CASSLIIGGAGELFF
-,TRBV14,few,TRBJ1-6,TGTGCCAGCAGCCAATCTTTTCGGAATTCACCCCTCCACTTT,CASSQSFRNSPLHF
TRBD2,TRBV6-5,-,TRBJ2-3,TGTGCCAGCAGTCTTGGGAGGGGAGTGACAGATACGCAGTATTTT,CASSLGRGVTDTQYF
-,TRBV4-2,-,TRBJ1-1,TGTGCCAGCAGCCAAGGTCCGGGGGATCTCGTCGCTTTCTTT,CASSQGPGDLVAFF
-,TRBV7-9,-,TRBJ1-2,TGTGCCAGCAGCTTAGTATTCGAAGGGGCAGACTATGGCTACACCTTC,CASSLVFEGADYGYTF
-,TRBV10-3,-,TRBJ1-5,TGTGCCATCAGTGAGTCGAATTTTGTCAGGCCCCAGCATTTT,CAISESNFVRPQHF
-,TRBV18,-,TRBJ2-5,TGTGCCAGCTCGGACAGATCTGCCGGAGAGACCCAGTACTTC,CASSDRSAGETQYF
TRBD1,TRBV2,-,TRBJ1-2,TGTGCCAGCAGTGAAGCCGGGGACAGGGTTCACTATGGCTACACCTTC,CASSEAGDRVHYGYTF
-,TRBV5-4,once,TRBJ2-6,TGTGCCAGCAGCTTGGACAGACCCTCTGGGGCCAACGTCCTGACTTTC,CASSLDRPSGANVLTF
-,TRBV27,-,TRBJ1-2,TGTGCCAGTACGGGGGGCGGTGGCTACACCTTC,CASTGGGGYTF
-,TRBV29-1,-,TRBJ2-7,TGCAGCGTTCTCGGTAGGGGCAGTCACTACGAGCAGTACTTC,CSVLGRGSHYEQYF
-,TRBV4-3,-,TRBJ2-1,TGCGCCAGCAGCCCTTCTGTACTTGGACTATCGCAGTTCTTC,CASSPSVLGLSQFF
TRBD1,TRBV9,-,TRBJ1-2,TGTGCCAGCAGCGCAGACAGGGTTTTTGGAGGCTACACCTTC,CASSADRVFGGYTF
-,TRBV11-3,-,TRBJ2-1,TGTGCCAGCAGCTCACGGGCTAGCGATCACAATGAGCAGTTCTTC,CASSSRASDHNEQFF
-,TRBV11-2,-,TRBJ1-6,TGTGCCAGCCGAAGGTGGGGGACACCTAATTCACCCCTCCACTTT,CASRRWGTPNSPLHF